The 29 T cell receptor beta chains below come from one sample, sequenced in a study of blood T cell repertoires in COVID-19. Sequencing was performed with immunoSEQ multiplex PCR; in TCRdb, only in-frame clones are kept and a portion is missing. The profile covers about 170,000 clones, with roughly 80% appearing a single time and approximately 8% taken by the ten largest. Sequencing was done on a sample of peripheral blood. These receptor sequences come from a woman aged 80 or over with COVID-19, enrolled during active disease.

This clone is a singleton in its sample. The V call is TRBV14, the J call TRBJ1-4; the D gene is possibly TRBD1 (5 bases). Germline V gives CDR1 SGHDN, CDR2 FVKESK. This CDR3 spans 16 amino acids. Trimming pared 3 bases from V and 7 bases from J, leaving 18 bases between. The CDR3 DNA reads as TGTGCCAGCAGCCAGCCAGCTAGGGGTTTTGGTGAAAAACTGTTTTTT. The encoded protein is CASSQPARGFGEKLFF.

The chain joins TRBV11-1 to TRBJ2-5, with 9 bases matching TRBD1. J was trimmed by 5 bases and V by 7 bases; bases with no gene match: 14. CDR1 and CDR2 from the germline V gene are SGHAT and FQDESV (reference sequence). This CDR3 is built from 16 residues. The CDR3 DNA reads TGTGCCAGCACCAACCAGGGACAGGGTGGATTGGAGACCCAGTACTTC. Protein product: CASTNQGQGGLETQYF. The entire variable domain, with the rest obtained from reference TRBV11-1 and TRBJ2-5, is as follows: EAEVAQSPRYKITEKSQAVAFWCDPISGHATLYWYRQILGQGPELLVQFQDESVVDDSQLPKDRFSAERLKGVDSTLKIQPAELGDSAMYLCASTNQGQGGLETQYFGPGTRLLVL.

This rearrangement joins TRBV10-1 to TRBJ2-7, with D hard to call. Germline CDR1 is WNHNN and CDR2 is SYGVQD (reference sequence). Trimming took off 8 bases at V and 2 bases at J, with 13 bases between the two ends. The CDR3 is 13 residues long. The CDR3: CASSAHYTYEQYF. CDR3 DNA: TGCGCCAGCTCCGCACATTATACCTACGAGCAGTACTTC.

This rearrangement joins TRBV4-1 to TRBJ2-2; maybe TRBD2 (6 bases). The CDR3 contains 15 residues. V was clipped by 6 bases and J by 6 bases, with 17 bases between them. CDR1 MGHRA and CDR2 YSYEKL come from the germline V gene. The CDR3 DNA reads TGCGCCAGCAGGGGGGGTGGAGAGGCATCCGGGGAGCTGTTTTTT. Its protein is CASRGGGEASGELFF.

The rearrangement links TRBV15 to TRBJ1-2; TRBD1 aligns across 7 bases. Trimming removed 3 bases from V and 3 bases from J; junction bases left unmatched: 7. This CDR3 is 15 amino acids long. Germline lookup yields CDR1 LNHNV and CDR2 YYDKDF (reference sequence). The CDR3: CATSRGQRADYGYTF. The CDR3 nucleotides are TGTGCCACCAGCAGGGGACAGCGGGCGGACTATGGCTACACCTTC.

The gene calls are TRBV7-8 and TRBJ2-1, with 8 nucleotides matching TRBD2. The trim removed 5 bases at V and 7 bases at J, leaving 10 bases unmatched. Germline-derived CDR1 and CDR2 are SGHVS and FQNEAQ. The length of the CDR3 is 15 residues. The CDR3 region is CASSAQSGSLNEQFF. Written as DNA, the CDR3 is TGTGCCAGCAGCGCCCAGAGCGGGAGTCTTAATGAGCAGTTCTTC.

CDR3 nucleotides: TGTGCCAGCAGTTTCCGAACGACTAGCGGGAACTCCTACAATGAGCAGTTCTTC. As protein: CASSFRTTSGNSYNEQFF. V is TRBV28 and J is TRBJ2-1; the match to TRBD2 covers 11 bases. The CDR3 totals 18 residues. The V segment lost 3 bases and the J segment 0 bases; nucleotides outside the gene matches: 7. In germline, CDR1 is MDHEN, CDR2 SYDVKM.

The V gene is TRBV7-9, the J gene TRBJ1-1, with D perhaps matching TRBD1 (5 bases). Between the trimmed V and J ends, which lost 4 bases and 0 bases, there was a span of 15 bases. CDR3 length equals 16 residues. Germline-derived CDR1 and CDR2 are SEHNR and FQNEAQ (reference sequence). The CDR3: CASSSMGGAMNTEAFF. CDR3 sequence (DNA): TGTGCCAGCAGCTCCATGGGGGGTGCGATGAACACTGAAGCTTTCTTT.

This clone occurred a few times. This rearrangement joins TRBV5-4 to TRBJ2-6; unclear D gene. Looked up from germline, CDR1 is SGHNT and CDR2 is YYREEE (reference sequence). Trimming pared 1 base from V and 2 bases from J, leaving 10 bases between. CDR3 size: 16 residues. Here the CDR3 reads CASSLKTSTGANVLTF. In DNA form, the CDR3 reads TGTGCCAGCAGCTTGAAGACTTCAACTGGGGCCAACGTCCTGACTTTC.

The chain couples TRBV12-3 or TRBV12-4 to TRBJ1-2; D is uncertain. There are 13 residues in the CDR3. Trimming shortened V by 6 bases and J by 6 bases, and 14 bases separated the two germline ends. The CDR3 DNA reads TGTGCCAGCAGCCCGGGGAACGTCGATGGCTACACCTTC. Translated: CASSPGNVDGYTF.

Note on this clone: It is unclear where the CDR3 begins or ends on the DNA, so no DNA is shown, and the CDR3 is as TCRdb lists it. The rearrangement uses TRBV6-1 and TRBJ1-5. The CDR3 has 17 amino acids, counting both end residues. CDR1 and CDR2 (germline): MNHNS, SASEGT. The chain's CDR3 is CASSEAPVLRVGQPQHF.

V and J are TRBV7-2 and TRBJ2-7, with a tentative D call TRBD2 (6 bases). Germline CDR1 reads SGHTA; CDR2 reads FQGNSA. The CDR3 spans 12 residues. The V gene lost 5 bases and the J gene lost 5 bases, with 10 bases spanning the gap. The CDR3 region has the DNA TGTGCCAGCAGCCCTTGGAGGGACGAGCAGTACTTC. It specifies CASSPWRDEQYF.

The V and J genes are TRBV28 and TRBJ1-3; no reliable D call. This CDR3 is built from 15 residues. Germline V gene lookup returns CDR1 MDHEN and CDR2 SYDVKM. V lost 7 bases to trimming and J lost 3 bases, with 16 bases between them. DNA of the CDR3: TGTGCCAGCAACCCGCCCCAAGCAAATGGAAACACCATATATTTT. Protein product: CASNPPQANGNTIYF.

The V and J genes are TRBV23-1 and TRBJ1-3; no definite D call. TRBV23-1 is assigned to the ORF class and has an uncertain function. There are 16 residues in the CDR3. The ends were cut back, 3 bases at V and 0 bases at J, with 12 bases in the middle. CDR3 amino acids: CASSQSLCSSGNTIYF. As DNA, the CDR3 is TGCGCCAGCAGTCAGTCCTTGTGTAGCTCTGGAAACACCATATATTTT.

The chain joins TRBV7-3 to TRBJ2-7; TRBD2 is a possible D gene (5 bases). The V and J ends lost 3 bases and 0 bases respectively, with 9 bases between them. Germline assignment: CDR1 SGHTA and CDR2 FQGTGA. The CDR3 consists of 14 residues. The CDR3 reads CASSLTGSSYEQYF. The CDR3 DNA reads TGTGCCAGCAGCTTGACGGGGAGCTCCTACGAGCAGTACTTC.

The V gene is TRBV4-1, the J gene TRBJ2-7; 16 bases match TRBD2. The CDR3 is 17 amino acids. CDR1 and CDR2 from the germline V gene are MGHRA and YSYEKL. V shed 4 bases, J shed 2 bases, and the junction held 5 bases outside the gene matches. The CDR3 nucleotides read TGCGCCAGCAGCCGGGGACTAGCGGGAGGGCGCCCCTACGAGCAGTACTTC. Its translation is CASSRGLAGGRPYEQYF.

This clone was counted between two and nine times. The gene calls are TRBV9 and TRBJ1-2; D is unresolved. V gave up 3 bases and J gave up 1 base, with 10 bases separating them. The germline gives CDR1 SGDLS, CDR2 YYNGEE. The CDR3 extends over 14 amino acids. CDR3 loop: CASSAREGNYGYTF. As DNA, the CDR3 is TGTGCCAGCAGCGCTCGAGAGGGTAACTATGGCTACACCTTC. Looking up the rest from reference TRBV9 and TRBJ1-2 gives the full variable domain: DSGVTQTPKHLITATGQRVTLRCSPRSGDLSVYWYQQSLDQGLQFLIQYYNGEERAKGNILERFSAQQFPDLHSELNLSSLELGDSALYFCASSAREGNYGYTFGSGTRLTVV.

The chain recombines TRBV6-2 or TRBV6-3 with TRBJ1-5; D not certain. Germline V gene lookup returns CDR1 MNHEY and CDR2 SVGEGT. This CDR3 has 14 residues. The V and J ends lost 5 bases and 0 bases respectively, with 8 bases between them. The CDR3 loop reads CASSQVNSNQPQHF. CDR3 sequence (DNA): TGTGCCAGCAGTCAGGTTAATAGCAATCAGCCCCAGCATTTT.

The chain recombines TRBV19 with TRBJ1-2, with TRBD1 matching 11 bases. CDR3 length: 14 residues. Trimming took 7 bases from V and 5 from J; bases not matched to a gene: 6. CDR1 LNHDA and CDR2 SQIVND come from the germline V gene (reference sequence). The CDR3 DNA reads as TGTGCCAGTACCACCGGGACAGGGGGATATGGCTACACCTTC. It codes for CASTTGTGGYGYTF.

The chain has TRBV4-1 and TRBJ2-2, with 10 bases identical to TRBD1. CDR3 size: 18 residues. Germline values: CDR1 MGHRA, CDR2 YSYEKL. Germline trimming cut 1 base from V and 4 bases from J; bases unmatched to any gene: 9. This CDR3 reads CASSQARTGGSGTGELFF. The CDR3 DNA is TGCGCCAGCAGCCAAGCCCGGACAGGGGGTTCAGGCACCGGGGAGCTGTTTTTT.

This clone was recorded once. The rearrangement joins TRBV21-1 to TRBJ1-1; the tabulated D call, TRBD1, remains unverified against the DNA. TRBV21-1 is shown as a pseudogene. The CDR3 has 19 amino acids. CDR3 protein: CASSKVTGVFCARSGEAFF. The CDR3 coding sequence is TGTGCCAGCAGCAAAGTGACAGGGGTCTTCTGTGCCCGGAGCGGTGAAGCTTTCTTT.

The CDR3 DNA is TGTGCCAGCTCACCCTTTGCCGTTACTAGCGGCGAGCAGTTCTTC. It codes for CASSPFAVTSGEQFF. The genes are TRBV2 and TRBJ2-1; 8 bases agree with TRBD2. The CDR3 runs 15 residues. CDR1 is SNHLY and CDR2 is FYNNEI in the germline V gene. V was clipped by 8 bases and J by 10 bases; unmatched bases: 16.

For this clone: In the same sample, other DNA sequences code for this CDR3. The chain uses TRBV19 and TRBJ2-7; D not resolved. There are 11 residues in the CDR3. Germline assignment: CDR1 LNHDA and CDR2 SQIVND (reference sequence). V lost 5 bases to trimming and J lost 3 bases, with 5 bases between them. Here the CDR3 reads CASSSSYEQYF. The CDR3 bases are TGTGCCAGTAGTTCGAGCTACGAGCAGTACTTC.

This sequence joins TRBV1 and TRBJ2-2; TRBD2 is taken as the D call from the table, unchecked against the DNA. TRBV1 is listed as a pseudogene. This CDR3 region has 16 residues. The DNA for the CDR3 is TGCACCAGCAGCCAAGATCCGCTAGAGAACACCGGGGAGCTGTTTTTT. Translating it yields CTSSQDPLENTGELFF.

This clone was counted a single time. This CDR3 reads CASSYERPSQYF. DNA of the CDR3: TGTGCCAGCAGTTACGAGCGGCCGTCGCAGTATTTT. V and J are TRBV6-6 and TRBJ2-3; tentatively, D is TRBD2 (5 bases). The V gene lost 2 bases and the J gene lost 10 bases, with 10 bases spanning the gap. Germline V gene lookup returns CDR1 MNHNY and CDR2 SVGAGI (reference sequence). This CDR3 is 12 amino acids long.

The chain uses TRBV29-1 and TRBJ1-1; D gene unclear. The CDR3 sequence is 11 residues long. V lost 7 bases, J lost 6 bases, and 12 bases lay in between. From germline, CDR1 is SQVTM and CDR2 ANQGSEA. The CDR3 protein is CSANPTSEAFF. The DNA of the CDR3 is TGCAGCGCCAACCCCACATCTGAAGCTTTCTTT.

The rearrangement links TRBV5-5 to TRBJ1-4; no definite D call. CDR1 and CDR2 (germline): SGHKS, YYEKEE (reference sequence). The CDR3 has 16 residues. V was pared by 4 bases and J by 5 bases, with 18 bases between. CDR3 nucleotides: TGTGCCAGCAGCCCTAGTCCCGGGCGGGAAAATGAAAAACTGTTTTTT. This gives the protein CASSPSPGRENEKLFF.

This chain uses TRBV6-1 with TRBJ2-3; 10 bases are shared with TRBD2. Germline trimming cut 0 bases from V and 4 bases from J; bases unmatched to any gene: 1. This CDR3 spans 15 amino acids. The germline V gene has CDR1 MNHNS and CDR2 SASEGT. In DNA form, the CDR3 reads TGTGCCAGCAGTGAAGCAGCGGGGGGGCCAGATACGCAGTATTTT. This translates into CASSEAAGGPDTQYF.

In regard to this clone: This sample also contains other DNA sequences that code for the same CDR3. The rearrangement links TRBV18 to TRBJ1-6, with 8 bases lining up with TRBD1. The V gene's germline CDR1 is KGHSH and CDR2 LQKENI. This CDR3 is built from 14 residues. Trimming removed 2 bases from V and 8 bases from J; junction bases left unmatched: 2. The CDR3 is CASSPGQGYSPLHF. DNA for the CDR3: TGTGCCAGCTCACCAGGACAGGGTTATTCACCCCTCCACTTT.